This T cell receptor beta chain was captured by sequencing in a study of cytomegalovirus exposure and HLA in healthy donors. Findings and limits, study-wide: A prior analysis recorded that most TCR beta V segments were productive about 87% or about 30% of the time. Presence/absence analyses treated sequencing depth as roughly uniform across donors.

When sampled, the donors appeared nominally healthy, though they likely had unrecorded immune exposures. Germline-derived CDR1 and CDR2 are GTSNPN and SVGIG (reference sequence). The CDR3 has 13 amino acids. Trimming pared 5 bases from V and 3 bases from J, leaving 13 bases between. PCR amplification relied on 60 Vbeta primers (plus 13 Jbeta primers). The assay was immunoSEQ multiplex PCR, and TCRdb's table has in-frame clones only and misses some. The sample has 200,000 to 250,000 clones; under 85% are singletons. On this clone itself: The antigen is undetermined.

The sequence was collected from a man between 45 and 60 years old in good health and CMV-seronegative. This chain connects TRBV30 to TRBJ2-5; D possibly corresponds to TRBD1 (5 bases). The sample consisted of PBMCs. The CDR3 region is CAWGWQGEETQYF. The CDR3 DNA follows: TGTGCCTGGGGGTGGCAGGGCGAAGAGACCCAGTACTTC.